The entry that follows covers one TCR beta chain sequence. Its specificity is unknown. V was pared by 4 bases and J by 4 bases, with 5 bases of the junction left unmatched. The CDR3 consists of 16 residues. Germline V gene lookup returns CDR1 SGHRS and CDR2 YFSETQ. The repertoire was sequenced with immunoSEQ multiplex PCR; TCRdb's copy has only in-frame clones and lacks some. The repertoire holds hundreds of thousands of clones, with just under 90% as singletons. The source of the sample is a study of cytomegalovirus exposure and HLA in healthy donors. At the level of the study: Later analysis reported that the roughly 130 validation repertoires shared the platform of the roughly 680 first-cohort repertoires. Study-level points and caveats: In vitro, three CMV-associated chains proved specific for CMV antigens. Subsequent analysis showed first-cohort TCR clusters tending to co-occur in 120 validation repertoires.

The V call is TRBV5-1, the J call TRBJ2-1, with TRBD2 matching 13 bases. The sample was PBMCs. This TCR was sampled from a man between 18 and 35 years old in good health and CMV-seronegative. The CDR3 protein is CASSTLTSGGYNEQFF. DNA for the CDR3: TGCGCCAGCAGCACTTTGACTAGCGGGGGGTACAATGAGCAGTTCTTC.